This T cell receptor (beta chain) was retrieved from a study of breast tumors, draining lymph nodes, adjacent tissues. TCRdb re-called the multiplex PCR reads with MiXCR, one entry per CDR3 protein. The data hold tens of thousands of distinct CDR3 sequences, with under 25% observed a single time. Germline CDR1 and CDR2: SGHRS and YFSETQ. Trimming stripped 0 bases from V and 1 base from J, with 11 bases between. This CDR3 is 17 amino acids long. This clonotype was detected ten times or more. The antigen is unknown. The lymph nodes were axillary draining lymph nodes from breast cancer patients. Findings and caveats of the study: Data fit most tumor T cells coming from lymph node, expanding in tumor.

Sequencing input: axillary lymph node tissue. The chain links TRBV5-1 to TRBJ1-6; unclear D gene. The TCR sequence derives from a female donor with breast cancer. Some clones in this sample may be carry-over from other donors' samples. The CDR3 DNA sequence: TGCGCCAGCAGCTTGGAACCTGTAGGGTCCTATAATTCACCCCTCCACTTT. Protein: CASSLEPVGSYNSPLHF.